The T cell receptor (beta chain) under discussion was sequenced for a study of blood T cell repertoires in COVID-19. Study-wide background: The study drew acute and convalescent COVID-19 samples from the United States, Italy and Spain. Nucleic acid was either cDNA or gDNA, and it came from T cells, B-cell-depleted T cells, or PBMCs.

In the authors' methods: Reference gene primer amplification yielded estimated nucleated cell counts. Some clones are missing from TCRdb's copy, which holds only in-frame ones; the method was immunoSEQ multiplex PCR. D and trimming come from the DNA, and the V and J calls and clone size come from that table. The data contain some 160,000 clones, 83% of them singletons. Germline V gene sequence: CDR1 LNHDA, CDR2 SQIVND (reference sequence). The CDR3 contains 14 residues. J was trimmed by 1 base and V by 7 bases; bases with no gene match: 4. This clone was seen just once. The rearrangement uses TRBV19 and TRBJ1-1, with 9 bases aligning to TRBD1. The source of this sequence is a woman of 80 years or more with acute or convalescent COVID-19. Sequencing input: peripheral blood. The CDR3 coding sequence is TGTGCCAGTAATGGGGACAGGGAGAACACTGAAGCTTTCTTT. It is translated as CASNGDRENTEAFF. The whole variable domain, remainder taken from reference TRBV19 and TRBJ1-1, is DGGITQSPKYLFRKEGQNVTLSCEQNLNHDAMYWYRQDPGQGLRLIYYSQIVNDFQKGDIAEGYSVSREKKESFPLTVTSAQKNPTAFYLCASNGDRENTEAFFGQGTRLTVV.